Following are 3 T cell receptor beta chains from one sample sequenced in a study of neoadjuvant anti-PD-1 for oral cavity cancer. Profiling relied on immunoSEQ multiplex PCR, and the TCRdb table lists in-frame clones only, not all of them. Of roughly 7,000 clones in the sample, about two thirds are singletons; the top ten hold 2.7%. Here the sequenced sample was PBMCs, taken before nivolumab (anti-PD-1) treatment. The receptor set was obtained from a person between 35 and 79 years old with oral cavity squamous cell carcinoma.

The chain employs TRBV9 and TRBJ2-5; D is unresolved. This CDR3 contains 14 residues. Germline lookup yields CDR1 SGDLS and CDR2 YYNGEE. Trimming pared 0 bases from V and 5 bases from J, leaving 11 bases between. The CDR3 bases are TGTGCCAGCAGCGTAGAGGTAGGGCGGGAGACCCAGTACTTC. This translates into CASSVEVGRETQYF.

The V call is TRBV21-1, the J call TRBJ1-6; the table calls TRBD1, which could not be checked here. TRBV21-1 is annotated as a pseudogene. The CDR3 covers 18 residues. CDR3 sequence reads: CASSIGDSQSSYNSPLHF. The CDR3, as DNA: TGTGCCAGCAGCATAGGGGACAGCCAAAGCTCCTATAATTCACCCCTCCACTTT.

V gene TRBV2 combines with J gene TRBJ2-5; D gene unclear. There are 13 residues in the CDR3. The germline V gene encodes CDR1 SNHLY and CDR2 FYNNEI. Trimming took 4 bases from V and 2 from J, leaving 8 bases between them. CDR3 nucleotide sequence: TGTGCCAGCAGTGTGGACCGGCAAGAGACCCAGTACTTC. Residues: CASSVDRQETQYF.